This T cell receptor beta chain was sequenced for a study of T cell changes during pregnancy in multiple sclerosis. Data came from immunoSEQ multiplex PCR; TCRdb stores just in-frame clones and leaves some out. Of some 20,000 clones in the sample, around nine tenths were seen once. After removal of 0 bases from V and 6 bases from J, the junction contained 6 bases not matched to a gene. Germline V lookup: CDR1 SGHRS, CDR2 YFSETQ. The CDR3 has 15 amino acids. This specimen consisted of CD8+ T cells from peripheral blood mononuclear cells, obtained in the second trimester of pregnancy. The chain couples TRBV5-1 to TRBJ1-2; 9 positions agree with TRBD1. This TCR came from a female donor in good health, enrolled as a control in a pregnancy study. The CDR3 reads CASSLETGGPDGYTF. CDR3 DNA: TGCGCCAGCAGCTTGGAGACAGGGGGGCCGGATGGCTACACCTTC.